Listed below are T cell receptor beta chains from one sample, sequenced in a study of T cells in tuberculosis. Profiling relied on immunoSEQ multiplex PCR, and the TCRdb table lists in-frame clones only, not all of them. Found here are about 54,000 clones, roughly 87% of them singletons; the top ten hold roughly a fifth. Sequencing was performed on CD1b-GMM tetramer-negative cells sorted from PBMCs. The receptors were gathered from an adult woman with latent tuberculosis. Both conserved end residues are part of each CDR3. The order of the fields is J gene, D gene, V gene, CDR3 length, CDR3 protein, CDR3 DNA. The D gene is left open where the match is weak.

J: TRBJ1-4
D: TRBD1
V: TRBV7-9
length: 19
CDR3: CASSAIRDRLKSTNEKLFF
DNA: TGTGCCAGCAGCGCGATCCGGGACAGGCTTAAATCAACTAATGAAAAACTGTTTTTT

J: TRBJ1-2
D: TRBD1
V: TRBV7-3
length: 13
CDR3: CASSPTGGDGYTF
DNA: TGTGCCAGCAGCCCAACAGGGGGGGATGGCTACACCTTC

J: TRBJ2-7
D: .
V: TRBV7-3
length: 14
CDR3: CASSLGPASYEQYF
DNA: TGTGCCAGCAGCTTAGGGCCAGCCTCCTACGAGCAGTACTTC

J: TRBJ1-2
D: TRBD1
V: TRBV7-3
length: 13
CDR3: CASSFSTGAGYTF
DNA: TGTGCCAGCAGCTTTTCAACAGGGGCCGGCTACACCTTC

J: TRBJ2-3
D: .
V: TRBV5-4
length: 15
CDR3: CASSFDIPSTDTQYF
DNA: TGTGCCAGCAGCTTCGACATCCCTAGCACAGATACGCAGTATTTT

J: TRBJ2-7
D: .
V: TRBV2
length: 13
CDR3: CASSEESAYEQYF
DNA: TGTGCCAGCAGTGAAGAAAGCGCCTACGAGCAGTACTTC

J: TRBJ2-7
D: TRBD2
V: TRBV4-2
length: 17
CDR3: CASSQDWSGASSYEQYF
DNA: TGTGCCAGCAGCCAAGATTGGAGCGGGGCCAGCTCCTACGAGCAGTACTTC

J: TRBJ2-3
D: .
V: TRBV15
length: 16
CDR3: CATSRDIARGTDTQYF
DNA: TGTGCCACCAGCAGAGACATAGCGCGGGGCACAGATACGCAGTATTTT

J: TRBJ2-3
D: .
V: TRBV7-9
length: 16
CDR3: CASSTLAAPGEDTQYF
DNA: TGTGCCAGCAGCACGCTAGCGGCCCCAGGGGAAGATACGCAGTATTTT

J: TRBJ2-2
D: .
V: TRBV9
length: 13
CDR3: CASSGHVAGELFF
DNA: TGTGCCAGCAGCGGACATGTTGCCGGGGAGCTGTTTTTT

J: TRBJ1-1
D: .
V: TRBV15
length: 14
CDR3: CATSRDLQTPEAFF
DNA: TGTGCCACCAGCAGAGACTTACAGACCCCTGAAGCTTTCTTT

J: TRBJ2-7
D: TRBD1
V: TRBV6-4
length: 13
CDR3: CASSDSGTGPRYF
DNA: TGTGCCAGCAGTGACTCCGGGACAGGGCCTCGATACTTC

J: TRBJ2-3
D: .
V: TRBV19
length: 14
CDR3: CASSGDGLTDTQYF
DNA: TGTGCCAGTAGCGGAGACGGACTCACAGATACGCAGTATTTT

J: TRBJ1-2
D: TRBD1
V: TRBV4-3
length: 16
CDR3: CASSQDRVTGGDGYTF
DNA: TGCGCCAGCAGCCAAGATCGGGTTACAGGGGGCGATGGCTACACCTTC

J: TRBJ2-3
D: .
V: TRBV2
length: 15
CDR3: CASSVRDSRSDTQYF
DNA: TGTGCCAGCAGTGTCCGCGACAGTAGGTCCGATACGCAGTATTTT

J: TRBJ1-4
D: TRBD1
V: TRBV29-1
length: 13
CDR3: CSVGQGGNEKLFF
DNA: TGCAGCGTTGGACAGGGGGGCAATGAAAAACTGTTTTTT

J: TRBJ2-2
D: TRBD1
V: TRBV19
length: 15
CDR3: CASSSRGRPPGELFF
DNA: TGTGCCAGTAGTAGTAGGGGGCGCCCCCCCGGGGAGCTGTTTTTT

J: TRBJ2-6
D: .
V: TRBV4-2
length: 15
CDR3: CASSQHISGANVLTF
DNA: TGTGCCAGCAGCCAGCACATCTCTGGGGCCAACGTCCTGACTTTC

J: TRBJ2-3
D: .
V: TRBV4-3
length: 16
CDR3: CASSQGSSEVTDTQYF
DNA: TGCGCCAGCAGCCAAGGTAGTAGCGAGGTCACAGATACGCAGTATTTT

J: TRBJ1-3
D: .
V: TRBV5-1
length: 15
CDR3: CASSFGGSSGNTIYF
DNA: TGCGCCAGCAGCTTTGGCGGGAGCTCTGGAAACACCATATATTTT

J: TRBJ1-2
D: TRBD1
V: TRBV10-3
length: 15
CDR3: CAIRDRQGANYGYTF
DNA: TGTGCCATCAGGGATCGACAGGGAGCTAACTATGGCTACACCTTC

J: TRBJ2-7
D: TRBD1
V: TRBV5-8
length: 16
CDR3: CASSSNEGALGHEQYF
DNA: TGTGCCAGCAGCTCGAACGAGGGGGCCCTAGGCCACGAGCAGTACTTC